Below, one T cell receptor (beta chain) is given with its context. These data are taken from a study of blood T cell repertoires in COVID-19. On the study more broadly: Spain, Italy and the United States supplied samples that represented acute and convalescent COVID-19. T cells, B-cell-depleted T cells, or PBMCs supplied cDNA or gDNA.

How the authors handled the data: It was from reference gene primer amplification that nucleated cell counts were estimated. TCRdb's table, derived via immunoSEQ multiplex PCR, lists solely in-frame clones and lacks some. The V and J calls and clone size were taken over from that table, and D and trimming were inferred from the DNA. There are 200,000 to 300,000 clones in the sample; about 88% occur only once, and 4% lies in the top ten. The length of the CDR3 is 14 residues. V was trimmed by 5 bases and J by 2 bases, leaving 13 bases between them. The germline gives CDR1 SGHVS, CDR2 FNYEAQ. Sequencing was performed on peripheral blood. This TCR was sampled from a man aged 55 to 70 who had recovered from COVID-19. This chain joins TRBV7-6 and TRBJ2-7; no clear D. CDR3: CASSRQQSAYEQYF. Here the CDR3 DNA reads TGTGCCAGCAGCCGTCAACAAAGTGCCTACGAGCAGTACTTC.